These T cell receptor beta chains were read from a single sample in a study of blood T cell repertoires in COVID-19. Sequencing used immunoSEQ multiplex PCR; TCRdb keeps in-frame clones, though not all of them. This table has about 170,000 clones, roughly 86% appearing once. Sequencing used peripheral blood. The receptors were sampled from an older man with acute or convalescent COVID-19. Both conserved end residues are part of each CDR3. A D gene is named only where the DNA matches it firmly. Expanded clones are given a class, and other clones once, few, many or no size at all.

v_call: TRBV5-1
clone_size: -
j_call: TRBJ2-2
d_call: -
cdr3_nt: TGCGCCAGCAGCTTTGATGCTAGAACGACCGGGGAGCTGTTTTTT
cdr3_aa: CASSFDARTTGELFF

v_call: TRBV4-3
clone_size: -
j_call: TRBJ1-6
d_call: -
cdr3_nt: TGCGCCAGCAGCCAAGAACCCTTGCGGCTGGGTTCCAGTGGACCCCTCCACTTT
cdr3_aa: CASSQEPLRLGSSGPLHF

v_call: TRBV5-5
clone_size: -
j_call: TRBJ2-3
d_call: -
cdr3_nt: TGTGCCAGCAGCTTGGCGGATAGGGGAGATACGCAGTATTTT
cdr3_aa: CASSLADRGDTQYF

v_call: TRBV29-1
clone_size: once
j_call: TRBJ2-2
d_call: TRBD1
cdr3_nt: TGCAGCGTTGAAAGGGACAGGGGATTCGGGGAGCTGTTTTTT
cdr3_aa: CSVERDRGFGELFF

v_call: TRBV2
clone_size: once
j_call: TRBJ1-2
d_call: -
cdr3_nt: TGTGCCAGCAGTGAACAGAACTATGGCTACACCTTC
cdr3_aa: CASSEQNYGYTF

v_call: TRBV11-2
clone_size: -
j_call: TRBJ2-1
d_call: -
cdr3_nt: TGTGCCAGCAGGCCACTAGCCCGCTCCTACAATGAGCAGTTCTTC
cdr3_aa: CASRPLARSYNEQFF

v_call: TRBV6-5
clone_size: -
j_call: TRBJ1-2
d_call: -
cdr3_nt: TGTGCCAGCTCCCGAGGGGGGGCGCTGGATGGCTACACCTTC
cdr3_aa: CASSRGGALDGYTF

v_call: TRBV6-5
clone_size: -
j_call: TRBJ1-1
d_call: -
cdr3_nt: TGTGCCAGCAGCGGGACACCGTTGAACACTGAAGCTTTCTTT
cdr3_aa: CASSGTPLNTEAFF

v_call: TRBV3-1/TRBV3-2
clone_size: -
j_call: TRBJ2-2
d_call: -
cdr3_nt: TGTGCCAGCAGCCATAGAGGACTCATAAGAACCGGGGAGCTGTTTTTT
cdr3_aa: CASSHRGLIRTGELFF

v_call: TRBV4-3
clone_size: -
j_call: TRBJ1-2
d_call: TRBD1
cdr3_nt: TGCGCCAGCAGCCAAGACCTAAGACAGGGGACGAACTATGGCTACACCTTC
cdr3_aa: CASSQDLRQGTNYGYTF

v_call: TRBV10-1
clone_size: -
j_call: TRBJ2-7
d_call: -
cdr3_nt: TGCGCCAGCATGAACCCCCGGGACACAACCTACGAGCAGTACTTC
cdr3_aa: CASMNPRDTTYEQYF

v_call: TRBV11-2
clone_size: -
j_call: TRBJ2-5
d_call: -
cdr3_nt: TGTGCCAGCAGCCTCATCCCGGGACTCGCCGGGACCCAGTACTTC
cdr3_aa: CASSLIPGLAGTQYF

v_call: TRBV11-2
clone_size: -
j_call: TRBJ1-2
d_call: TRBD1
cdr3_nt: TGTGCCAGCAGCTTCATAACAGGGGGCGTAGGGTCCACTGGCTACACCTTC
cdr3_aa: CASSFITGGVGSTGYTF

v_call: TRBV18
clone_size: -
j_call: TRBJ1-3
d_call: -
cdr3_nt: TGTGCCAGCTCACCACAGAGAGTCTCTGGAAACACCATATATTTT
cdr3_aa: CASSPQRVSGNTIYF

v_call: TRBV29-1
clone_size: -
j_call: TRBJ2-7
d_call: -
cdr3_nt: TGCAGCGTTGTAGTCCTCACCTACGAGCAGTACTTC
cdr3_aa: CSVVVLTYEQYF

v_call: TRBV4-3
clone_size: -
j_call: TRBJ1-1
d_call: -
cdr3_nt: TGCGCCAGCAGCCAAGGGACATCGGACACTGAAGCTTTCTTT
cdr3_aa: CASSQGTSDTEAFF

v_call: TRBV2
clone_size: once
j_call: TRBJ1-4
d_call: -
cdr3_nt: TGTGCCAGCGACATCGTCACAGGCGAAAAACTGTTTTTT
cdr3_aa: CASDIVTGEKLFF

v_call: TRBV7-9
clone_size: -
j_call: TRBJ2-7
d_call: -
cdr3_nt: TGTGCCAGCAGCTCTAGGGGGTACGAGCAGTACTTC
cdr3_aa: CASSSRGYEQYF

v_call: TRBV28
clone_size: -
j_call: TRBJ2-5
d_call: -
cdr3_nt: TGTGCCAGTGGCAATTATATGGAGACCCAGTACTTC
cdr3_aa: CASGNYMETQYF

v_call: TRBV5-1
clone_size: -
j_call: TRBJ1-2
d_call: -
cdr3_nt: TGCGCCAGCAGCCCCCGAGGGCAGGGGAACTATGGCTACACCTTC
cdr3_aa: CASSPRGQGNYGYTF

v_call: TRBV4-3
clone_size: -
j_call: TRBJ2-1
d_call: -
cdr3_nt: TGCGCCAGCAGCCATTACCGGAATGAGCAGTTCTTC
cdr3_aa: CASSHYRNEQFF

v_call: TRBV9
clone_size: -
j_call: TRBJ2-5
d_call: -
cdr3_nt: TGTGCCAGCAGCGTAATGGGGGCCCGGGAGACCCAGTACTTC
cdr3_aa: CASSVMGARETQYF

v_call: TRBV5-5
clone_size: -
j_call: TRBJ2-3
d_call: -
cdr3_nt: TGTGCCACCCAGCTTGGAGGAGGGGTCGATACGCAGTATTTT
cdr3_aa: CATQLGGGVDTQYF

v_call: TRBV29-1
clone_size: -
j_call: TRBJ2-5
d_call: TRBD2
cdr3_nt: TGCAGCGTTGTTTCTAGCGGGGGGCCCGGAGAGACCCAGTACTTC
cdr3_aa: CSVVSSGGPGETQYF

v_call: TRBV9
clone_size: few
j_call: TRBJ2-5
d_call: TRBD2
cdr3_nt: TGTGCCAGCAGCACTCGGACTAGCGGGGGGGCCCAGTACTTC
cdr3_aa: CASSTRTSGGAQYF

v_call: TRBV27
clone_size: -
j_call: TRBJ2-3
d_call: -
cdr3_nt: TGTGCCAGCAGCCCCGTGAGCGGACCGACAGATACGCAGTATTTT
cdr3_aa: CASSPVSGPTDTQYF

v_call: TRBV5-6
clone_size: -
j_call: TRBJ1-1
d_call: TRBD1
cdr3_nt: TGTGCCAGCACCGATTTTGGGACAGGGAACACTGAAGCTTTCTTT
cdr3_aa: CASTDFGTGNTEAFF

v_call: TRBV2
clone_size: -
j_call: TRBJ1-2
d_call: -
cdr3_nt: TGTGCCAGCGACCCGGGGGGGCGAGCCTATGGCTACACCTTC
cdr3_aa: CASDPGGRAYGYTF

v_call: TRBV10-1
clone_size: -
j_call: TRBJ1-2
d_call: TRBD1
cdr3_nt: TGCGCCAGCGAAGGGGGCGGGGGCTACACCTTC
cdr3_aa: CASEGGGGYTF

v_call: TRBV5-4
clone_size: once
j_call: TRBJ2-3
d_call: TRBD2
cdr3_nt: TGTGCCAGCAGACGGACTAGCGAGGCAGATACGCAGTATTTT
cdr3_aa: CASRRTSEADTQYF

v_call: TRBV5-1
clone_size: -
j_call: TRBJ1-4
d_call: -
cdr3_nt: TGCGCCAGCAGCCCGCTAGGGACAGAAAAACTGTTTTTT
cdr3_aa: CASSPLGTEKLFF

v_call: TRBV19
clone_size: -
j_call: TRBJ1-4
d_call: -
cdr3_nt: TGTGCCAGCTATTCCGGGGGTTCTAATGAAAAACTGTTTTTT
cdr3_aa: CASYSGGSNEKLFF

v_call: TRBV7-8
clone_size: -
j_call: TRBJ2-6
d_call: TRBD1
cdr3_nt: TGTGCCAGCAGCTTAACAGGGGTAGGGGCCAACGTCCTGACTTTC
cdr3_aa: CASSLTGVGANVLTF

v_call: TRBV18
clone_size: -
j_call: TRBJ1-5
d_call: -
cdr3_nt: TGTGCCAGCTCCCCAGCGATGTGGGGAGGTCAGCCCCAGCATTTT
cdr3_aa: CASSPAMWGGQPQHF

v_call: TRBV3-1/TRBV3-2
clone_size: -
j_call: TRBJ1-1
d_call: -
cdr3_nt: TGTGCCAGCAGCCATCTCCTCTCGGGGAACGTGAAAGCTTTCTTT
cdr3_aa: CASSHLLSGNVKAFF

v_call: TRBV5-1
clone_size: -
j_call: TRBJ1-1
d_call: -
cdr3_nt: TGCGCCAGCAGCTCGACGCAGGGGAGAGGACGTGCTTTCTTT
cdr3_aa: CASSSTQGRGRAFF

v_call: TRBV12-2
clone_size: -
j_call: TRBJ1-1
d_call: -
cdr3_nt: TGTGCAAGTCGCTTAGGTCCCAGGGGCCACACTGAAGCTTTCTTT
cdr3_aa: CASRLGPRGHTEAFF

v_call: TRBV21-1
clone_size: -
j_call: TRBJ1-5
d_call: -
cdr3_nt: TGTGCCAGCAGCAAAATCGGGGTACCGGCGCGGGAGCCCCAGCATTTT
cdr3_aa: CASSKIGVPAREPQHF

v_call: TRBV5-4
clone_size: -
j_call: TRBJ1-6
d_call: -
cdr3_nt: TGTGCCAGCTCCTCTTCGGGGGGTTCTTTGCCCCTCCACTTT
cdr3_aa: CASSSSGGSLPLHF

v_call: TRBV2
clone_size: -
j_call: TRBJ1-5
d_call: -
cdr3_nt: TGTGCCAGCAAACGGGGTAGCAATCAGCCCCAGCATTTT
cdr3_aa: CASKRGSNQPQHF

v_call: TRBV28
clone_size: -
j_call: TRBJ2-1
d_call: TRBD2
cdr3_nt: TGTGCCAGCAGTCCCTCGGGACTAGCGGGAGGAGATGAGCAGTTCTTC
cdr3_aa: CASSPSGLAGGDEQFF

v_call: TRBV18
clone_size: -
j_call: TRBJ2-5
d_call: -
cdr3_nt: TGTGCCAGCTCACCTAGGGTCAATCAGGGGGAGACCCAGTACTTC
cdr3_aa: CASSPRVNQGETQYF

v_call: TRBV7-2
clone_size: few
j_call: TRBJ2-3
d_call: TRBD2
cdr3_nt: TGTGCCAGCAGCTCAGCCGGGACTACCTACACAGATACGCAGTATTTT
cdr3_aa: CASSSAGTTYTDTQYF

v_call: TRBV24-1
clone_size: -
j_call: TRBJ1-2
d_call: -
cdr3_nt: TGTGCCACCAGTGACAGGTCCTATGAAGGCTACACCTTC
cdr3_aa: CATSDRSYEGYTF

v_call: TRBV5-1
clone_size: -
j_call: TRBJ2-2
d_call: -
cdr3_nt: TGCGCCAGCAGCTTGTTAGGGGGAGACACCGGGGAGCTGTTTTTT
cdr3_aa: CASSLLGGDTGELFF

v_call: TRBV28
clone_size: -
j_call: TRBJ1-5
d_call: TRBD1
cdr3_nt: TGTGCCAGCAGGCCCCCGGGACAGGGCTACAATCAGCCCCAGCATTTT
cdr3_aa: CASRPPGQGYNQPQHF

v_call: TRBV5-6
clone_size: -
j_call: TRBJ2-7
d_call: TRBD2
cdr3_nt: TGTGCCAGCAGCTACATAGCGGGGGGGACCTACGAGCAGTACTTC
cdr3_aa: CASSYIAGGTYEQYF

v_call: TRBV24-1
clone_size: -
j_call: TRBJ1-2
d_call: -
cdr3_nt: TGTGCCACCAGTGTGGGGGGTAGCGGTGACTATGGCTACACCTTC
cdr3_aa: CATSVGGSGDYGYTF

v_call: TRBV5-1
clone_size: -
j_call: TRBJ2-5
d_call: -
cdr3_nt: TGCGCCAGCAGCTTGGAGGGAGGCACTGGGGGGACCCAGTACTTC
cdr3_aa: CASSLEGGTGGTQYF

v_call: TRBV15
clone_size: -
j_call: TRBJ1-5
d_call: -
cdr3_nt: TGTGCCACCAGCAGAGGTACAGTTTATAGCAATCAGCCCCAGCATTTT
cdr3_aa: CATSRGTVYSNQPQHF

v_call: TRBV7-2
clone_size: -
j_call: TRBJ2-1
d_call: -
cdr3_nt: TGTGCCAGCAGCTTAGCGGGCTCCCGGCTCTTCTTC
cdr3_aa: CASSLAGSRLFF

v_call: TRBV7-2
clone_size: -
j_call: TRBJ2-7
d_call: TRBD1
cdr3_nt: TGTGCCAGCAGCTTAACAGGGGTCTACGAGCAGTACTTC
cdr3_aa: CASSLTGVYEQYF

v_call: TRBV10-3
clone_size: -
j_call: TRBJ1-2
d_call: -
cdr3_nt: TGTGCCATCGCCCAGTCCTATGGCTACACCTTC
cdr3_aa: CAIAQSYGYTF

v_call: TRBV6-5
clone_size: -
j_call: TRBJ1-5
d_call: -
cdr3_nt: TGTGCCAGCAGTCTACAGAACAATCAGCCCCAGCATTTT
cdr3_aa: CASSLQNNQPQHF

v_call: TRBV28
clone_size: -
j_call: TRBJ1-1
d_call: -
cdr3_nt: TGTGCCAGCAGTCCAGGGCTTACTGAAGCTTTCTTT
cdr3_aa: CASSPGLTEAFF